These 22 T cell receptor beta chains were sequenced from one sample in a study of blood T cell repertoires in COVID-19. Assay: immunoSEQ multiplex PCR; the TCRdb copy retains only in-frame clones and omits some. The sample includes roughly 32,000 clones, around 85% seen only once; the top ten take around 5%. Sequencing was done on a sample of peripheral blood. These TCRs come from a woman of 80 years or more with active or convalescent COVID-19.

The V gene is TRBV5-1, the J gene TRBJ2-1, with 8 bases fitting TRBD1. J lost 5 bases, V lost 3 bases, and 10 bases had no gene match. The CDR3 sequence is 16 residues long. Per germline, CDR1 SGHRS and CDR2 YFSETQ. The CDR3 is CASSSPDRTGNNEQFF. CDR3 coding DNA: TGCGCCAGCAGCTCCCCGGACCGGACAGGGAACAATGAGCAGTTCTTC. Together with reference TRBV5-1 and TRBJ2-1, the CDR3 gives the full variable domain: KAGVTQTPRYLIKTRGQQVTLSCSPISGHRSVSWYQQTPGQGLQFLFEYFSETQRNKGNFPGRFSGRQFSNSRSEMNVSTLELGDSALYLCASSSPDRTGNNEQFFGPGTRLTVL.

This clone was detected only a few times. J is TRBJ2-4 and V is TRBV2; 10 bases align to TRBD1. The junction had 6 bases not matched to a gene; V was cut back by 6 bases and J by 4 bases. Germline V lookup: CDR1 SNHLY, CDR2 FYNNEI. The CDR3 consists of 15 residues. The DNA for the CDR3 is TGTGCCAGCAGCGGAGGGACAGGGGCAAAAAACATTCAGTACTTC. It specifies CASSGGTGAKNIQYF.

This chain connects TRBV29-1 to TRBJ1-1, with D unresolved. The V gene's germline CDR1 is SQVTM and CDR2 ANQGSEA. CDR3 size: 12 residues. The V gene lost 4 bases and the J gene lost 1 base, with 7 bases spanning the gap. CDR3 sequence: CSVVEGNTEAFF. The CDR3 DNA sequence: TGCAGCGTTGTCGAGGGGAACACTGAAGCTTTCTTT.

J is TRBJ1-4 and V is TRBV18; 10 nucleotides match TRBD1. V was pared by 3 bases and J by 4 bases, with 14 bases of the junction left unmatched. CDR3 length equals 19 residues. Germline V lookup: CDR1 KGHSH, CDR2 LQKENI. CDR3 protein: CASSPGQGSGRLVNEKLFF. The DNA for the CDR3 is TGTGCCAGCTCACCGGGACAGGGGTCCGGGAGGCTGGTTAATGAAAAACTGTTTTTT.

The chain is built from TRBV3-1 (or the pseudogene TRBV3-2) and TRBJ1-6; 7 nucleotides line up with TRBD1. From germline, CDR1 is LGHDT and CDR2 YNNKEL (reference sequence). The CDR3 is 15 residues long. After removal of 7 bases from V and 7 bases from J, the junction contained 10 bases not matched to a gene. This CDR3 reads CASKVAGQRNSPLHF. In DNA, the CDR3 is TGTGCCAGCAAAGTAGCGGGACAGAGAAATTCACCCCTCCACTTT.

This chain connects TRBV5-1 to TRBJ1-1; 7 bases are a match to TRBD1. V was clipped by 6 bases and J by 1 base; unmatched bases: 6. Germline CDR1 is SGHRS and CDR2 is YFSETQ. The length of the CDR3 is 14 residues. This CDR3 is CASTRGQSNTEAFF. The CDR3 DNA sequence: TGCGCCAGCACTAGGGGACAGTCGAACACTGAAGCTTTCTTT.

The chain couples TRBV28 to TRBJ2-7, with 10 positions matching TRBD1. Per the germline V gene, CDR1 is MDHEN and CDR2 is SYDVKM. The CDR3 length is 15 residues. The trim removed 5 bases at V and 4 bases at J, leaving 8 bases unmatched. CDR3: CASSQPGTGAYEQYF. The CDR3 bases are TGTGCCAGCAGTCAACCCGGGACAGGGGCGTACGAGCAGTACTTC.

The chain employs TRBV19 and TRBJ2-7; 7 bases map to TRBD1. CDR1 is LNHDA and CDR2 is SQIVND in the germline V gene (reference sequence). The CDR3 is made up of 15 amino acids. CDR3 bases: TGTGCTTCAGGGGGACAGAGGGGGAGCTCCTACGAGCAGTACTTC. Its protein is CASGGQRGSSYEQYF.

This clone was seen a few times. The J gene is TRBJ2-5, the V gene TRBV28, with a possible D match to TRBD2 (6 bases). The CDR3 is 13 residues long. Germline V gene sequence: CDR1 MDHEN, CDR2 SYDVKM. Trimming took off 5 bases at V and 4 bases at J, with 11 bases between the two ends. CDR3 in amino acids: CASSPPSAETQYF. DNA of the CDR3: TGTGCCAGCAGTCCCCCTAGCGCAGAGACCCAGTACTTC. Drawing the rest from reference TRBV28 and TRBJ2-5, the complete variable domain is DVKVTQSSRYLVKRTGEKVFLECVQDMDHENMFWYRQDPGLGLRLIYFSYDVKMKEKGDIPEGYSVSREKKERFSLILESASTNQTSMYLCASSPPSAETQYFGPGTRLLVL.

This clone turned up a few times. This CDR3 reads CASSLRGQGRTEAFF. The CDR3 DNA reads TGTGCCAGCAGTCTTAGGGGACAGGGAAGGACTGAAGCTTTCTTT. V usage is TRBV2 and J usage is TRBJ1-1, with TRBD1 matching over 9 bases. V dropped 5 bases and J dropped 5; count of bases not matched to a gene: 9. CDR3 length equals 15 residues. CDR1 SNHLY and CDR2 FYNNEI come from the germline V gene.

The J gene is TRBJ1-2, the V gene TRBV4-1; 12 bases align to TRBD1. CDR3 length: 18 residues. The germline V gene has CDR1 MGHRA and CDR2 YSYEKL. Germline trimming cut 1 base from V and 4 bases from J; bases unmatched to any gene: 10. The CDR3 loop is CASSQGLGQGAQSYGYTF. The CDR3 nucleotides read TGCGCCAGCAGCCAAGGTCTGGGACAGGGGGCTCAGAGCTATGGCTACACCTTC.

This clone occurred a few times. V usage is TRBV13 and J usage is TRBJ2-3, with 11 bases that match TRBD2. CDR1 is PRHDT, CDR2 FYEKMQ, per germline (reference sequence). J lost 3 bases, V lost 0 bases, and 5 bases had no gene match. This CDR3 spans 17 amino acids. The CDR3 sequence is CASSLGLAGGRTDTQYF. CDR3 nucleotide sequence: TGTGCCAGCAGCTTAGGCCTAGCGGGGGGTCGAACAGATACGCAGTATTTT. Using reference TRBV13 and TRBJ2-3 for the parts outside the CDR3, the full variable domain is AAGVIQSPRHLIKEKRETATLKCYPIPRHDTVYWYQQGPGQDPQFLISFYEKMQSDKGSIPDRFSAQQFSDYHSELNMSSLELGDSALYFCASSLGLAGGRTDTQYFGPGTRLTVL.

This sequence joins TRBV6-5 and TRBJ2-7; D is possibly TRBD1 (6 bases). Germline CDR1 reads MNHEY; CDR2 reads SVGAGI. Trimming left V 2 bases short and J 3 bases short, with 17 bases between. This CDR3 spans 16 amino acids. The CDR3 coding sequence is TGTGCCAGCAGTTACGGGGGCCTAGGCGGCGTCTACGAGCAGTACTTC. Amino acids: CASSYGGLGGVYEQYF.

This clone was seen a single time. This chain uses TRBV6-2 or TRBV6-3 with TRBJ2-5; D is uncertain. Germline V gives CDR1 MNHEY, CDR2 SVGEGT. V dropped 0 bases and J dropped 5 bases, with 10 bases sitting between them. CDR3 length equals 14 residues. The CDR3 protein is CASSYSTGRETQYF. CDR3 DNA sequence: TGTGCCAGCAGTTACTCGACGGGTCGGGAGACCCAGTACTTC.

The V call is TRBV5-4, the J call TRBJ1-6, with TRBD1 as a possible D gene (5 bases). V lost 0 bases to trimming and J lost 6 bases, with 10 bases between them. The CDR3 has 15 amino acids. Looked up from germline, CDR1 is SGHNT and CDR2 is YYREEE (reference sequence). CDR3 bases: TGTGCCAGCAGCTTGGCGACAGTGCTTAATTCACCCCTCCACTTT. As protein: CASSLATVLNSPLHF.

This clone has a single count. The CDR3, as DNA: TGTGCCAGCAGCTTGGCAGGATCCAACGAGCAGTACTTC. This sequence encodes CASSLAGSNEQYF. V gene TRBV7-9 combines with J gene TRBJ2-7, with unresolved D. Trimming took off 3 bases at V and 5 bases at J, with 11 bases between the two ends. The length of the CDR3 is 13 residues. CDR1 and CDR2 from the germline V gene are SEHNR and FQNEAQ (reference sequence).

In its sample, this clone was seen once. V usage is TRBV4-1 and J usage is TRBJ2-7; D is undetermined. Deletions cut 5 bases from V and 3 bases from J, with 5 bases between. This CDR3 is 11 amino acids long. Germline V CDR1 and CDR2: MGHRA, YSYEKL. The CDR3 here is CASSNSYEQYF. CDR3 in DNA: TGCGCCAGCAGCAACAGCTACGAGCAGTACTTC.

The gene calls are TRBV19 and TRBJ1-4; 9 bases line up with TRBD1. Germline CDR1 reads LNHDA; CDR2 reads SQIVND (reference sequence). This CDR3 is 16 amino acids long. V trimming: 6 bases; J trimming: 5 bases; junction bases outside the gene matches: 10. CDR3 coding DNA: TGTGCCAGTAGAGGGCCGGGACAGGGAATGAATGAAAAACTGTTTTTT. Its protein product is CASRGPGQGMNEKLFF.

V and J are TRBV7-9 and TRBJ2-5; D is undetermined. Germline V gene sequence: CDR1 SEHNR, CDR2 FQNEAQ (reference sequence). Trimming shortened V by 5 bases and J by 1 base, and 14 bases separated the two germline ends. The CDR3 runs to 15 residues. The CDR3 sequence: CASSPKHRLQETQYF. CDR3 nucleotides: TGTGCCAGCAGCCCCAAACACCGCCTCCAAGAGACCCAGTACTTC.

This clone was counted between two and nine times. The chain employs TRBV5-1 and TRBJ1-1; perhaps TRBD1 as D (5 bases). The CDR3 spans 13 residues. V dropped 3 bases and J dropped 1 base, with 7 bases sitting between them. From germline, CDR1 is SGHRS and CDR2 YFSETQ. The CDR3 reads CASSYGQNTEAFF. The CDR3 region has the DNA TGCGCCAGCAGCTACGGACAGAACACTGAAGCTTTCTTT.

The chain has TRBV5-4 and TRBJ1-2; possible D gene TRBD1, 6 bases. V shed 0 bases and J shed 5 bases, with 11 bases lying between them. This CDR3 comprises 14 residues. Germline V gene data show CDR1 as SGHNT and CDR2 as YYREEE (reference sequence). The CDR3 sequence is CASSLAGTQYGYTF. The CDR3 DNA sequence: TGTGCCAGCAGCTTGGCCGGGACACAGTATGGCTACACCTTC.

V gene TRBV28 combines with J gene TRBJ2-1; a weak D match, TRBD2 (6 bases). The CDR3 consists of 15 residues. The V end was cut by 5 bases, the J end by 5 bases, with 16 bases between. Germline assignment: CDR1 MDHEN and CDR2 SYDVKM. The CDR3 coding sequence is TGTGCCAGCAGTCTCCAGCGGGCCGGGGACAATGAGCAGTTCTTC. The encoded protein is CASSLQRAGDNEQFF.